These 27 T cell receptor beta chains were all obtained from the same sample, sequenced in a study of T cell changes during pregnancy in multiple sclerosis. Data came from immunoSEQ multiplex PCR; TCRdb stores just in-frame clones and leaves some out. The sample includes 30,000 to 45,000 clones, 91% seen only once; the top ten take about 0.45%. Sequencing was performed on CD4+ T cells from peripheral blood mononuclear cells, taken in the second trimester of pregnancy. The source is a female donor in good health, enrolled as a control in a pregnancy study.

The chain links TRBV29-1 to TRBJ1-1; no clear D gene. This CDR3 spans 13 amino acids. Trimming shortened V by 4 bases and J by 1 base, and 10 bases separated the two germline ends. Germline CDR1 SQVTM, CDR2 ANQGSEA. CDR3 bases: TGCAGCGTTGTGCGGGGTTCGAACACTGAAGCTTTCTTT. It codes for CSVVRGSNTEAFF.

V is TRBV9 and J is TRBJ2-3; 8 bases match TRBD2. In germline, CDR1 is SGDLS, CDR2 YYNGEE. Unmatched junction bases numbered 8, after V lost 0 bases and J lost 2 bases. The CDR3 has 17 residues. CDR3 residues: CASSVDPSGLITDTQYF. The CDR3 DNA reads TGTGCCAGCAGCGTAGATCCTAGCGGGTTAATCACAGATACGCAGTATTTT. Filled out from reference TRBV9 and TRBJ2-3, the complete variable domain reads DSGVTQTPKHLITATGQRVTLRCSPRSGDLSVYWYQQSLDQGLQFLIQYYNGEERAKGNILERFSAQQFPDLHSELNLSSLELGDSALYFCASSVDPSGLITDTQYFGPGTRLTVL.

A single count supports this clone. CDR3 in amino acids: CSVDQGAGNTIYF. Written as DNA, the CDR3 is TGCAGCGTGGATCAGGGGGCTGGAAACACCATATATTTT. The V call is TRBV29-1, the J call TRBJ1-3; 7 positions agree with TRBD1. Per germline, CDR1 SQVTM and CDR2 ANQGSEA. The CDR3 totals 13 residues. J was trimmed by 2 bases and V by 6 bases; bases with no gene match: 4.

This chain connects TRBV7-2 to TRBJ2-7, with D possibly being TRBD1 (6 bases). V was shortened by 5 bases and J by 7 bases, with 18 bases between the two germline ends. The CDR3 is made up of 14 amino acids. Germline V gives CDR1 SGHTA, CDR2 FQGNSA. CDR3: CASSHHTRGREQYF. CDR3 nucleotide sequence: TGTGCCAGCAGCCACCACACCAGGGGCCGGGAGCAGTACTTC.

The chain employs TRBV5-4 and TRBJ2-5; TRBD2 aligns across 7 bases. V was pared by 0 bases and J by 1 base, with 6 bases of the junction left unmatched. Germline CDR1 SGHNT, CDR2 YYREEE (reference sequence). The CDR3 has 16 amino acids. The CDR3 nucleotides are TGTGCCAGCAGCTTGGGGGTGTCTAGCGGCCAAGAGACCCAGTACTTC. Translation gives CASSLGVSSGQETQYF. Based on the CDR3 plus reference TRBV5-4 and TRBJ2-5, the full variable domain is ETGVTQSPTHLIKTRGQQVTLRCSSQSGHNTVSWYQQALGQGPQFIFQYYREEENGRGNFPPRFSGLQFPNYSSELNVNALELDDSALYLCASSLGVSSGQETQYFGPGTRLLVL.

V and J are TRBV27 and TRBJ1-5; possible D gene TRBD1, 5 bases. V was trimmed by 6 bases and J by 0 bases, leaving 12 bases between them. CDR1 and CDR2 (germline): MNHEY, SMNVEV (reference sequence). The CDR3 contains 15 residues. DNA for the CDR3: TGTGCCAGCAGCCCAGGGATACATAGCAATCAGCCCCAGCATTTT. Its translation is CASSPGIHSNQPQHF.

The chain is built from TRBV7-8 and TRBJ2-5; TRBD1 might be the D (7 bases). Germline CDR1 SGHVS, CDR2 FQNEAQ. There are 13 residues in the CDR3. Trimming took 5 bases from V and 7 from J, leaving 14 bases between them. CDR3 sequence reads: CASSPRQGGTQYF. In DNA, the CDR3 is TGTGCCAGCAGCCCCCGCCAGGGGGGGACCCAGTACTTC.

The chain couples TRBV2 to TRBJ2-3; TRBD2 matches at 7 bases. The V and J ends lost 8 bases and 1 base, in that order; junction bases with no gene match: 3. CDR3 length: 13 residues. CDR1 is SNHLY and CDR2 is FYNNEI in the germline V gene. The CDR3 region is CASGGERTDTQYF. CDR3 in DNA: TGTGCCAGCGGGGGGGAACGCACAGATACGCAGTATTTT.

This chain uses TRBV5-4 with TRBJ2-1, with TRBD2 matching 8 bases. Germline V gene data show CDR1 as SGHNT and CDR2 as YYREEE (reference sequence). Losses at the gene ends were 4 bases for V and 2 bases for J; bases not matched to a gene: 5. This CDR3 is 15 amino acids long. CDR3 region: CASSLRTSPYNEQFF. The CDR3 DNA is TGTGCCAGCAGCCTACGGACTAGCCCCTACAATGAGCAGTTCTTC.

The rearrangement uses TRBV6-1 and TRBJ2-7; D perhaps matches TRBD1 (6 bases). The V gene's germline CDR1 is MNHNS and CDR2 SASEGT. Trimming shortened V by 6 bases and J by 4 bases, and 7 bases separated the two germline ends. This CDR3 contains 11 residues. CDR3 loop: CASRGAYEQYF. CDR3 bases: TGTGCCAGCAGGGGGGCGTACGAGCAGTACTTC.

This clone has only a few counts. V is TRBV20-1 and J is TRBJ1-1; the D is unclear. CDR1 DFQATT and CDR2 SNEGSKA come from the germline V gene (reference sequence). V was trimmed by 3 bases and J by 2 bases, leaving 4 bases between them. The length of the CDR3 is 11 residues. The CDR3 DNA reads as TGCAGTGCTAGTTCTAACACTGAAGCTTTCTTT. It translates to CSASSNTEAFF.

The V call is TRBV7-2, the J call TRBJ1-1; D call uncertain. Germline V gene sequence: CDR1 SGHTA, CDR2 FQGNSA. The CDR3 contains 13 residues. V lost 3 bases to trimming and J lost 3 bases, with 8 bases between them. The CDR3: CASSFTRDTEAFF. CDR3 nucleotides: TGTGCCAGCAGCTTCACACGGGACACTGAAGCTTTCTTT.

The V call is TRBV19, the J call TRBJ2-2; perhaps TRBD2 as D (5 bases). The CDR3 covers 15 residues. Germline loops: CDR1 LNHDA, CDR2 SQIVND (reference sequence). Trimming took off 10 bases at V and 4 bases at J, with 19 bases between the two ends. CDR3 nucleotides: TGTGCCACTACCTATACTAGTATGGGCACCGGGGAGCTGTTTTTT. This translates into CATTYTSMGTGELFF.

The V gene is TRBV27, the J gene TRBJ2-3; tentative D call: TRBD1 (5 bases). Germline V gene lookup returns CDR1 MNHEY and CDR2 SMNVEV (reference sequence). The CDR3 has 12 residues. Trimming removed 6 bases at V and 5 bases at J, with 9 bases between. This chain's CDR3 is CASRTVEDTQYF. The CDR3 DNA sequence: TGTGCCAGCAGGACAGTTGAAGATACGCAGTATTTT.

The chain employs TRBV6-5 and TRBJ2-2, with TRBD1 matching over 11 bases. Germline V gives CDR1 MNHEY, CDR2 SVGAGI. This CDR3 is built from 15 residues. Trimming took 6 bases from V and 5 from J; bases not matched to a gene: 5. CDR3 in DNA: TGTGCCAGCAGAAGGACAGGGGGCACGACCGGGGAGCTGTTTTTT. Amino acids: CASRRTGGTTGELFF.

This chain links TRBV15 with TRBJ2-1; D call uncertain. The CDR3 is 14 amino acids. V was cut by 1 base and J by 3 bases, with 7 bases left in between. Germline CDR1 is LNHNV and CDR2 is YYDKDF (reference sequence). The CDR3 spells CATSRASIYNEQFF. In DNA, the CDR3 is TGTGCCACCAGCAGAGCCAGTATCTACAATGAGCAGTTCTTC.

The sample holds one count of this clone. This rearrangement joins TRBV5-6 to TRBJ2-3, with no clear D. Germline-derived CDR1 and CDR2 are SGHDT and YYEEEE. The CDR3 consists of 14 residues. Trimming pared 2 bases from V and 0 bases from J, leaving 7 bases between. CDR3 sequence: CASSLHRSTDTQYF. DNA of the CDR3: TGTGCCAGCAGCTTACATCGAAGCACAGATACGCAGTATTTT.

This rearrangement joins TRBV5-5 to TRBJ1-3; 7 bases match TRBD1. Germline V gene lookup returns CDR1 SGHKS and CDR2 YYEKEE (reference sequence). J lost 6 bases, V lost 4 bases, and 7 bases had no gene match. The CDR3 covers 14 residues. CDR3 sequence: CASSVQGWENTIYF. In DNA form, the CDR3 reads TGTGCCAGCAGCGTACAGGGGTGGGAAAACACCATATATTTT. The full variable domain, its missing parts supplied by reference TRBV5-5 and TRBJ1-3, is DAGVTQSPTHLIKTRGQQVTLRCSPISGHKSVSWYQQVLGQGPQFIFQYYEKEERGRGNFPDRFSARQFPNYSSELNVNALLLGDSALYLCASSVQGWENTIYFGEGSWLTVV.

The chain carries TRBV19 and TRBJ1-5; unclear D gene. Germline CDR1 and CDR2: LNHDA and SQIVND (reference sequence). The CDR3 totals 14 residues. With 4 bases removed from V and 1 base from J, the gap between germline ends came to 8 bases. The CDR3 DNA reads TGTGCCAGTAGTACCGGTTGGAGCAATCAGCCCCAGCATTTT. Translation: CASSTGWSNQPQHF.

In nucleotides, the CDR3 is TGTGCCAGTAGTATACAGGACACCGGGGAGCTGTTTTTT. This codes for CASSIQDTGELFF. This chain connects TRBV19 to TRBJ2-2; D is unclear. Looked up from germline, CDR1 is LNHDA and CDR2 is SQIVND (reference sequence). With 2 bases removed from V and 3 bases from J, the gap between germline ends came to 4 bases. The CDR3 sequence is 13 residues long.

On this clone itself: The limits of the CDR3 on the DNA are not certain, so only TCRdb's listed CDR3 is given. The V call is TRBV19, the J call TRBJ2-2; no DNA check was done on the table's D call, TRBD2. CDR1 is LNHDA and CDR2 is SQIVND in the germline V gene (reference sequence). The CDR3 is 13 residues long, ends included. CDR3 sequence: CGGGGGTPGSCFF.

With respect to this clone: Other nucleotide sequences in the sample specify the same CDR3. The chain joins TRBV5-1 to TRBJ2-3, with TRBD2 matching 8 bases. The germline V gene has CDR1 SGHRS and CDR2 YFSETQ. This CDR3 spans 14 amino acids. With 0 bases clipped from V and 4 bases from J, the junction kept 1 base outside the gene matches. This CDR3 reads CASSLAGGADTQYF. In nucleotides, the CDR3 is TGCGCCAGCAGCTTGGCCGGGGGGGCAGATACGCAGTATTTT.

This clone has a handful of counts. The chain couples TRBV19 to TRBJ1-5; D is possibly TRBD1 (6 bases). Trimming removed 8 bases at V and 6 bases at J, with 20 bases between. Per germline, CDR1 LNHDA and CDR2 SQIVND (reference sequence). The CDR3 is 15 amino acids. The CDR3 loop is CASRTSRGAGQPQHF. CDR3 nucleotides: TGTGCCAGTCGAACAAGCAGGGGCGCGGGTCAGCCCCAGCATTTT.

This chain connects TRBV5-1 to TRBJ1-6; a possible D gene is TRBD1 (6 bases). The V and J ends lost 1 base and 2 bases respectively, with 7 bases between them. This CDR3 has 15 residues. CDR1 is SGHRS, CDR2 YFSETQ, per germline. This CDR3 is CASSLTGTYNSPLHF. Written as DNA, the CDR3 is TGCGCCAGCAGCTTGACAGGGACCTATAATTCACCCCTCCACTTT.

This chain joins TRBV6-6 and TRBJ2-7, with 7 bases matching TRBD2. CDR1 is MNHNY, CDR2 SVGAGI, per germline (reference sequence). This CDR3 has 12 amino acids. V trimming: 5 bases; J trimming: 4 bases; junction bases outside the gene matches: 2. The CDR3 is CASSPGGYEQYF. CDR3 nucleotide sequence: TGTGCCAGCAGTCCGGGGGGTTACGAGCAGTACTTC.

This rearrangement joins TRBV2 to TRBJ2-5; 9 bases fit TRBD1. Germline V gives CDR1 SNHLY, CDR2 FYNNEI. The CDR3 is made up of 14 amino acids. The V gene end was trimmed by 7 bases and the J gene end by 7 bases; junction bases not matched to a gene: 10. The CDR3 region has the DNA TGTGCCAGCACCCTGGGACAGGGCTGGGTGACCCAGTACTTC. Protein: CASTLGQGWVTQYF.

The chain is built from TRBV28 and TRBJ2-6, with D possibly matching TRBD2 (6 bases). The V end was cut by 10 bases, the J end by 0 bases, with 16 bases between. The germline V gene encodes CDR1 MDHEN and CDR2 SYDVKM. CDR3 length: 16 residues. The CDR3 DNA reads TGTGCCACGCGGGTCGTGGGGGGCTCTGGGGCCAACGTCCTGACTTTC. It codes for CATRVVGGSGANVLTF.